This T cell receptor beta chain was sequenced in a study of long-term antiretroviral therapy in people with HIV. Study-wide results and limits: Repertoire dominance by clones expanded before ART was seen at all time points.

Trimming stripped 1 base from V and 10 bases from J, with 19 bases between. This CDR3 comprises 15 residues. Germline values: CDR1 LNHDA, CDR2 SQIVND (reference sequence). Assay version v3.0 of immunoSEQ was used, and it was run at survey level. Measured with immunoSEQ multiplex PCR; TCRdb has only the in-frame clones, and not every one. Of tens of thousands of clones detected, about 93% appear once; the ten largest clones hold about 9.4%. Every donor contributed at least one pre-ART and at least two post-ART PBMC samples. Only a few counts were recorded for this clone. The antigen remains unidentified.

Sequenced here: unsorted PBMCs, sampled 6.2 years after starting antiretroviral therapy. This chain uses TRBV19 with TRBJ1-1, with D uncertain. The TCR was taken from a man in his forties with HIV. CDR3 residues: CASSIGDRYTEGAFF. The CDR3 bases are TGTGCCAGTAGTATAGGTGATCGATACACTGAAGGAGCTTTCTTT.